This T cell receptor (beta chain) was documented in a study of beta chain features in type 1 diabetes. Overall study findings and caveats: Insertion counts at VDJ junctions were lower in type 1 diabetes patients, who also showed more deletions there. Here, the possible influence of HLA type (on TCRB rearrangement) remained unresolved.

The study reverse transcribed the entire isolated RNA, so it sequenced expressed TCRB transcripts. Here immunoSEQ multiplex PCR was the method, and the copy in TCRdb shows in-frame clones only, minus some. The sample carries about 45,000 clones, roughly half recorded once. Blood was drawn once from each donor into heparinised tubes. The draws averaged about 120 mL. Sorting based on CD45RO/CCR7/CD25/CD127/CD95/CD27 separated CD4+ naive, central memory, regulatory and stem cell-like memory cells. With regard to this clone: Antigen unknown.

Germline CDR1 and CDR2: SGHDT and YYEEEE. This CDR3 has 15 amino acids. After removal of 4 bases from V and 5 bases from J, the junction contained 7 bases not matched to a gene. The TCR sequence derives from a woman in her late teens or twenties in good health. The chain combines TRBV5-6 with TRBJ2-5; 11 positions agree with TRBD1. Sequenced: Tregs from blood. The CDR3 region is CASSIRTGGAETQYF. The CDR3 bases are TGTGCCAGCAGCATCAGGACAGGGGGCGCGGAGACCCAGTACTTC.